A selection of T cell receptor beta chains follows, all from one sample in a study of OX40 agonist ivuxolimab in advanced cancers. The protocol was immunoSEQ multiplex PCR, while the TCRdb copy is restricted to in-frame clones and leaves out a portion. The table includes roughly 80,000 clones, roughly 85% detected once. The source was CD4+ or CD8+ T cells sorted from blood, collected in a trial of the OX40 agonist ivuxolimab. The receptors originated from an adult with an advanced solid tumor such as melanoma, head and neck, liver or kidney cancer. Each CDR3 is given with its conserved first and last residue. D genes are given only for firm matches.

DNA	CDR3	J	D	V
TGCGCCAGCAGCTTGGGAGGGGAACTCAATGAGCAGTTCTTC	CASSLGGELNEQFF	TRBJ2-1	.	TRBV5-1
TGTGCCAGCAGCGTAAGGGGGACAGGGAACGGCTACACCTTC	CASSVRGTGNGYTF	TRBJ1-2	TRBD1	TRBV9
TGCAGCGTGTTGAAGGGACTACACACCTACGAGCAGTACTTC	CSVLKGLHTYEQYF	TRBJ2-7	TRBD2	TRBV29-1
TGCGCCAGCAGCCACCTCGTCACAGGGTTGGCTAATGAAAAACTGTTTTTT	CASSHLVTGLANEKLFF	TRBJ1-4	.	TRBV4-3
TGTGCCAGCAGCGCAGATGGGGGGGCGCGGGAGCAGTACTTC	CASSADGGAREQYF	TRBJ2-7	.	TRBV11-2
TGTGCCAGCAGCTATCCGGCTAGCCTGGTGGGGCAGTACTTC	CASSYPASLVGQYF	TRBJ2-7	.	TRBV6-6
TGTGCCACCAGCAGCCGACAGGGTCGGAATTCACCCCTCCACTTT	CATSSRQGRNSPLHF	TRBJ1-6	TRBD1	TRBV15
TGTGCCAGCAGCGGTGGACAGGGAAGAGAAAAACTGTTTTTT	CASSGGQGREKLFF	TRBJ1-4	TRBD1	TRBV9
TGTGCCAGCAGTAATGACAGAGACAATCAGCCCCAGCATTTT	CASSNDRDNQPQHF	TRBJ1-5	.	TRBV7-8
TGTGCCAGCAGCTTAGGGGGACAGGTATTCAATGAGCAGTTCTTC	CASSLGGQVFNEQFF	TRBJ2-1	TRBD1	TRBV7-6
TGTGCCTGGAGTGTATTGCGGGAAAAACTGTTTTTT	CAWSVLREKLFF	TRBJ1-4	.	TRBV30
TGTGCCAGCAGTCCGGTTTTTAACTATGGCTACACCTTC	CASSPVFNYGYTF	TRBJ1-2	.	TRBV28
TGTGCCAGCACGGGTGTTGACGACGGAAAGGCGTTCAAGGATACGCAGTATTTT	CASTGVDDGKAFKDTQYF	TRBJ2-3	.	TRBV25-1
TGCGCCAGCAGCCAAGATAGGACAGCCTACGAGCAGTACTTC	CASSQDRTAYEQYF	TRBJ2-7	.	TRBV4-1